Below, 24 T cell receptor beta chains from the same sample are listed, as sequenced in a study of regulatory T cells in long-lasting Graves disease. The time point was: newly diagnosed GD, antithyroid drugs for less than 3 months. Researchers made the TCR library from RNA that was extracted from PBMCs. The TCR beta library used iRepertoire HTBI primers with Arm-PCR amplification of CDR3. MiXCR, run by TCRdb on the multiplex PCR reads, gives a single entry per CDR3 protein. The sample carries about 240,000 distinct CDR3 sequences, over 20% recorded once. Here the sequenced sample was peripheral blood mononuclear cells (PBMCs), taken at new diagnosis, from a patient treated with antithyroid drugs. Source of these receptors: a female donor with Graves disease.

This clonotype was seen ten or more times. The J gene is TRBJ1-3, the V gene TRBV12-3 or TRBV12-4, with D hard to call. V shed 6 bases and J shed 0 bases, with 12 bases lying between them. The CDR3 consists of 15 residues. CDR3 in DNA: TGTGCCAGCAGCATGCGACGGGTCTCTGGAAACACCATATATTTT. Encoded protein: CASSMRRVSGNTIYF.

This clonotype has at least ten counts. The chain links TRBV7-9 to TRBJ1-1; D may be TRBD1 (5 bases). The CDR3 is 13 residues long. The V and J ends lost 8 bases and 11 bases respectively, with 21 bases between them. From germline, CDR1 is SEHNR and CDR2 FQNEAQ (reference sequence). Here the CDR3 reads CASSEAGRGVAFF. The DNA of the CDR3 is TGTGCCAGCTCCGAGGCGGGACGAGGGGTTGCTTTCTTT.

This clonotype was detected once. The chain uses TRBV2 and TRBJ1-3, with D possibly matching TRBD1 (6 bases). Germline assignment: CDR1 SNHLY and CDR2 FYNNEI. The CDR3 length is 13 residues. V lost 11 bases and J lost 1, with 12 bases in between. CDR3 residues: CAHRVPSGNTIYF. The CDR3 DNA reads as TGTGCCCACAGGGTTCCTTCTGGAAACACCATATATTTT.

At least ten counts were recorded for this clonotype. V and J are TRBV11-2 and TRBJ2-7, with TRBD1 matching over 9 bases. The V gene's germline CDR1 is SGHAT and CDR2 FQNNGV. The CDR3 totals 15 residues. V dropped 7 bases and J dropped 5; count of bases not matched to a gene: 12. CDR3 bases: TGTGCCAGCACCTACGGACAGGGGACCCTCCACGAGCAGTACTTC. Its translation: CASTYGQGTLHEQYF. The full variable domain, completed using reference TRBV11-2 and TRBJ2-7, is EAGVAQSPRYKIIEKRQSVAFWCNPISGHATLYWYQQILGQGPKLLIQFQNNGVVDDSQLPKDRFSAERLKGVDSTLKIQPAKLEDSAVYLCASTYGQGTLHEQYFGPGTRLTVT.

The gene calls are TRBV24-1 and TRBJ2-1, with 9 bases that match TRBD2. The CDR3 covers 15 residues. J lost 5 bases, V lost 0 bases, and 1 base had no gene match. Germline V gene sequence: CDR1 KGHDR, CDR2 SFDVKD. The CDR3 DNA reads TGTGCCACCAGTGATTTGGGCGGGGGGGACAATGAGCAGTTCTTC. Protein: CATSDLGGGDNEQFF.

This clonotype was recorded many times. This chain uses TRBV12-3 or TRBV12-4 with TRBJ1-2, with D unresolved. The CDR3 sequence is 12 residues long. The V end lost 3 bases, the J end lost 6 bases, and 8 bases lay between the germline ends. CDR3 amino acids: CASSLLGDGYTF. The CDR3 region has the DNA TGTGCCAGCAGTTTGTTGGGAGATGGCTACACCTTC.

This clonotype was recorded many times. The CDR3 DNA follows: TGTGCCAGCAGCGTCTCACTAGCGCGTGAAAACATTCAGTACTTC. It is translated as CASSVSLARENIQYF. The rearrangement uses TRBV9 and TRBJ2-4; 7 nucleotides line up with TRBD2. The germline gives CDR1 SGDLS, CDR2 YYNGEE. V dropped 2 bases and J dropped 5; count of bases not matched to a gene: 7. The CDR3 length is 15 residues.

This clonotype came up many times. The gene calls are TRBV7-2 and TRBJ2-3, with TRBD2 matching over 7 bases. CDR1 and CDR2 from the germline V gene are SGHTA and FQGNSA. This CDR3 comprises 15 residues. V shed 4 bases, J shed 4 bases, and the junction held 8 bases outside the gene matches. CDR3 region: CASSSPTSAPDTQYF. The CDR3 DNA reads TGTGCCAGCAGCTCCCCCACTAGCGCCCCAGATACGCAGTATTTT.

The table lists this clonotype with many counts. The V gene is TRBV27, the J gene TRBJ1-2, with D possibly matching TRBD1 (5 bases). The V and J ends lost 0 bases and 4 bases respectively, with 15 bases between them. This CDR3 comprises 16 residues. Germline CDR1 is MNHEY and CDR2 is SMNVEV (reference sequence). CDR3 amino acids: CASSLSGRGVVYGYTF. The CDR3 coding sequence is TGTGCCAGCAGTTTATCGGGCCGGGGGGTGGTCTATGGCTACACCTTC.

Many counts were recorded for this clonotype. V is TRBV27 and J is TRBJ2-3; D remains unclear. CDR1 is MNHEY and CDR2 is SMNVEV in the germline V gene (reference sequence). V dropped 6 bases and J dropped 4 bases, with 11 bases sitting between them. The length of the CDR3 is 13 residues. CDR3 DNA: TGTGCCAGCAGAGGGATGGCGGCAGATACGCAGTATTTT. It translates to CASRGMAADTQYF.

This clonotype was counted ten times or more. CDR3 sequence reads: CASSLAVRGNTGELFF. The DNA of the CDR3 is TGCGCCAGCAGCTTGGCAGTTCGCGGTAACACCGGGGAGCTGTTTTTT. V and J are TRBV5-1 and TRBJ2-2, with D hard to call. Germline V gene lookup returns CDR1 SGHRS and CDR2 YFSETQ. The length of the CDR3 is 16 residues. With 0 bases removed from V and 2 bases from J, the gap between germline ends came to 11 bases.

The V gene is TRBV7-7, the J gene TRBJ2-3; D ambiguous. Trimming took 2 bases from V and 3 from J, leaving 6 bases between them. This CDR3 spans 13 amino acids. Germline V gives CDR1 SSHAT, CDR2 FNYEAQ (reference sequence). CDR3 coding DNA: TGTGCCAGCAGCTTACGGCCGACAGATACGCAGTATTTT. It translates to CASSLRPTDTQYF.

Concerning this clonotype itself: A far larger clone is only one base removed, so a read error is likely. The chain combines TRBV6-2 or TRBV6-3 with TRBJ2-3; D remains ambiguous. The CDR3 length is 16 residues. The V gene's germline CDR1 is MNHEY and CDR2 SVGEGT. Here the CDR3 reads CASSSNWEESTDAQYF. In DNA, the CDR3 is TGTGCCAGCAGCTCTAACTGGGAAGAAAGCACAGATGCGCAGTATTTT.

This clonotype occurred a few times. V and J are TRBV4-1 and TRBJ2-5; D possibly matches TRBD1 or TRBD2 (5 bases each). There are 15 residues in the CDR3. The V and J ends lost 1 base and 5 bases respectively, with 14 bases between them. Germline loops: CDR1 MGHRA, CDR2 YSYEKL. The chain's CDR3 is CASSQGSQGGETQYF. The CDR3 DNA reads as TGCGCCAGCAGCCAAGGCAGCCAGGGCGGGGAGACCCAGTACTTC.

The chain couples TRBV29-1 to TRBJ2-6; a possible D gene is TRBD2 (6 bases). The CDR3 is 15 residues long. Trimming took off 6 bases at V and 0 bases at J, with 12 bases between the two ends. CDR1 is SQVTM, CDR2 ANQGSEA, per germline. The CDR3 DNA reads TGCAGCGTGCAGGGACTTTCCTCTGGGGCCAACGTCCTGACTTTC. Translating it yields CSVQGLSSGANVLTF.

The sample holds one count of this clonotype. A far larger clone is one nucleotide away, so this likely arose from a read error. The chain recombines TRBV18 with TRBJ2-1; weak D call: TRBD2 (5 bases). There are 13 residues in the CDR3. CDR1 is KGHSH, CDR2 LQKENI, per germline. The V end lost 2 bases, the J end lost 10 bases, and 12 bases lay between the germline ends. In DNA form, the CDR3 reads TGTGCCAGCTCACCAGCCCCCAAGCGGGAGCAGTTCTTC. Translating gives CASSPAPKREQFF.

This clonotype was counted ten times or more. The genes are TRBV20-1 and TRBJ1-1, with D possibly matching TRBD1 (5 bases). The CDR3 loop spans 15 amino acids. The germline CDR1 and CDR2 sequences are DFQATT and SNEGSKA (reference sequence). V gave up 0 bases and J gave up 1 base, with 12 bases separating them. DNA for the CDR3: TGCAGTGCTAGAGAAGACAGCTACGCGAACACTGAAGCTTTCTTT. Its protein is CSAREDSYANTEAFF.

The table lists this clonotype with a few counts. An end of the junction does not agree with germline; a read error may underlie this. The chain combines TRBV19 with TRBJ2-5; no clear D gene. From germline, CDR1 is LNHDA and CDR2 SQIVND (reference sequence). The CDR3 extends over 13 amino acids. The CDR3 DNA follows: TGTGCCGGTAGTATAGGTGGGTGGGAGACCCAGTACTTC. As protein: CAGSIGGWETQYF.

This rearrangement joins TRBV5-5 to TRBJ1-1; 7 positions agree with TRBD1. The CDR3 consists of 14 residues. The germline CDR1 and CDR2 sequences are SGHKS and YYEKEE (reference sequence). V was clipped by 3 bases and J by 5 bases; unmatched bases: 7. The CDR3 sequence is CASSSTPGGTEAFF. DNA of the CDR3: TGTGCCAGCAGCTCGACCCCAGGGGGAACTGAAGCTTTCTTT.

This clonotype was recorded at least ten times. This chain uses TRBV7-2 with TRBJ1-1; D unresolved. Germline values: CDR1 SGHTA, CDR2 FQGNSA. The CDR3 spans 18 residues. Trimming removed 4 bases from V and 0 bases from J, with 21 bases in between. The CDR3 DNA reads as TGTGCCAGCAGCTCATCCGGGATCATGTCGTTTATGAACACTGAAGCTTTCTTT. This encodes CASSSSGIMSFMNTEAFF.

A remark on this clonotype: Given a far larger clone just one base away, this is likely a sequencing read error. This chain uses TRBV7-3 with TRBJ2-3, with 9 bases matching TRBD2. The J call may be wrong; the DNA end is better matched by TRBJ2-7. From germline, CDR1 is SGHTA and CDR2 FQGTGA. CDR3 size: 15 residues. Written as DNA, the CDR3 is TGTGCCAGCAGCTTTACGCTAGCGGGGCGCAATGAGCAGTACTTC. This encodes CASSFTLAGRNEQYF.

This clonotype appeared a single time. A far larger clone is just one base off, so this is likely a read error. The chain carries TRBV4-1 and TRBJ1-1; D remains unclear. Looked up from germline, CDR1 is MGHRA and CDR2 is YSYEKL. The CDR3 spans 13 residues. This chain's CDR3 is CASSRTLNTGAFF. The DNA for the CDR3 is TGCGCCAGCAGCCGGACTTTGAACACTGGAGCTTTCTTT.

In its sample, this clonotype was seen many times. The V call is TRBV2, the J call TRBJ1-1, with D perhaps TRBD1 (6 bases). CDR3 length: 14 residues. The V gene's germline CDR1 is SNHLY and CDR2 FYNNEI. V lost 3 bases and J 1 base, leaving 9 bases between the germline ends. CDR3 sequence (DNA): TGTGCCAGCAGTGAGCAGGGGCCGAACACTGAAGCTTTCTTT. Protein: CASSEQGPNTEAFF.

The rearrangement links TRBV6-2 or TRBV6-3 to TRBJ2-3; TRBD2 matches 8 bases. CDR1 and CDR2 (germline): MNHEY, SVGEGT. The CDR3 totals 16 residues. V was pared by 2 bases and J by 2 bases, with 6 bases of the junction left unmatched. Here the CDR3 DNA reads TGTGCCAGCAGTTACGGGCTAGCGGGCACCACAGATACGCAGTATTTT. This gives the protein CASSYGLAGTTDTQYF.